One sample yielded the 3 T cell receptor beta chains listed below, sequenced in a study of Ad26.COV2.S vaccination and SARS-CoV-2 variants. The method was immunoSEQ multiplex PCR; TCRdb's version includes in-frame clones alone and lacks a portion of them. The sample records under 300,000 clones, roughly 85% being singletons. The treatment: approximately 18 received Ad26.COV2.S at low or high dose, single or two shots; about 5 received placebo; per-sample allocation not given. On day 63 after the first injection, vaccine and placebo recipients gave samples. The sample consisted of peripheral blood, taken in a trial of Ad26.COV2.S vaccine versus placebo. The receptors were sampled from a person aged 18 to 59 who received the Ad26.COV2.S COVID-19 vaccine or a placebo.

In its sample, this clone was seen a few times. The gene calls are TRBV14 and TRBJ2-7, with 13 nucleotides matching TRBD2. This CDR3 has 16 residues. The J segment lost 0 bases and the V segment lost 5 bases, leaving 4 bases of the junction unmatched. The germline CDR1 and CDR2 sequences are SGHDN and FVKESK. CDR3 residues: CASSGLAGESSYEQYF. In DNA, the CDR3 is TGTGCCAGCAGCGGACTAGCGGGGGAAAGCTCCTACGAGCAGTACTTC.

This rearrangement joins TRBV5-1 to TRBJ2-1; TRBD1 is a possible D gene (6 bases). This CDR3 comprises 14 residues. Germline lookup yields CDR1 SGHRS and CDR2 YFSETQ. V was clipped by 1 base and J by 3 bases, with 8 bases between them. Here the CDR3 reads CASSLTDSYNEQFF. CDR3 DNA: TGCGCCAGCAGCTTGACGGACAGCTACAATGAGCAGTTCTTC.

V and J are TRBV18 and TRBJ2-7; D could derive from TRBD1 or TRBD2 (5 bases each). Germline V gene sequence: CDR1 KGHSH, CDR2 LQKENI. The germline V and J ends were trimmed by 1 base and 2 bases, with 12 bases remaining between them. This CDR3 comprises 15 residues. The CDR3 DNA follows: TGTGCCAGCTCACCACGGGACGGCGCGCCCTACGAGCAGTACTTC. Translation: CASSPRDGAPYEQYF.